The present entry profiles one T cell receptor (beta chain) with its context. Its target is not known. The junction departs from germline at one end; a sequencing error may be responsible. Punch biopsies of lesional scalp, plus peripheral blood, were taken from alopecia areata patients. The entry originates in a study of CD8+ T cells in alopecia areata. Study overall: Tofacitinib was taken orally by treated patients, and the dose was 5 to 10 mg twice daily. Regarding the study as a whole: Normal skin contains resident alphabeta T cells, and these are also sequenced in scalp samples.

There are 15 residues in the CDR3. Germline V gene data show CDR1 as SQVTM and CDR2 as ANQGSEA. Extracted from the samples, RNA was reverse transcribed into cDNA to serve as the sequencing template. Profiling relied on immunoSEQ multiplex PCR, and the TCRdb table lists in-frame clones only, not all of them. This repertoire shows over 200,000 clones, about three fifths found once; its top ten account for less than 0.6%. The sequenced sample was CD4+ T cells sorted from blood, obtained at week 0. The chain combines TRBV29-1 with TRBJ2-2, with TRBD1 identical over 7 bases. This TCR was recovered from a human donor with alopecia areata. The CDR3 bases are TGCAGCGTCGAAGACAGGGCCTCGAACACCGGGGAGCTGTTTTTT. It translates to CSVEDRASNTGELFF.